This T cell receptor (beta chain) was recovered during a study of cytomegalovirus exposure and HLA in healthy donors. Study-level points and caveats: Later examination showed HLA-associated TCR beta chains had greater clonal expansion than equally common others. It was reportedly the case that the classifier diagnosed cytomegalovirus status with high specificity and sensitivity.

Though nominally healthy at sampling, donors likely had unrecorded immune exposures. With 60 Vbeta and 13 Jbeta primers, the PCR was carried out. Sequenced by immunoSEQ multiplex PCR; TCRdb stores in-frame clones only, minus some. The sample holds 57,000 or so clones, about four fifths seen once. Of note for this clone: The antigen is undetermined.

This CDR3 region has 13 residues. V lost 5 bases and J lost 9, with 14 bases in between. Germline V gene data show CDR1 as MNHEY and CDR2 as SVGAGI. The source is a man aged 45 to 65 in good health and CMV-seropositive. The source material was PBMCs. The rearrangement joins TRBV6-5 to TRBJ1-5; no reliable D call. CDR3 coding DNA: TGTGCCAGCAGTGAAGCTCGGAGTCTGCCCCAGCATTTT. Protein: CASSEARSLPQHF.